This T cell receptor beta chain was sequenced during a study of T cells in Graves' hyperthyroidism and ophthalmopathy. The source material, RNA transcripts, was used to amplify TCR beta CDR3 regions. In the first-round RT-PCR of the TCR CDR3, the HTBI primer set was used. One entry per CDR3 protein, called by TCRdb with MiXCR from the multiplex PCR reads. The sample contains 300,000 to 450,000 distinct CDR3 sequences, approximately 15% of which appear only once. This clonotype was counted ten times or more. Its matching antigen is unknown. This CDR3 comprises 14 residues. J was trimmed by 7 bases and V by 1 base; bases with no gene match: 7. Overall study results and limits: Most clonotypes expanded in thyroid above 0.001 were likewise present in blood.

It was considered stable Graves' hyperthyroidism when ophthalmopathy did not progress within 18 months. It was uncontrolled infection, other autoimmune disease, pregnancy or lactation that excluded patients. The chain uses TRBV12-3 or TRBV12-4 and TRBJ2-7; TRBD1 agrees at 7 bases. What was sequenced was blood. The receptor comes from a woman aged 55-69 years with Graves' hyperthyroidism. The DNA for the CDR3 is TGTGCCAGCAGTTTAGGAGGGGCAGGGGGTGAGCAGTACTTC. Amino acids: CASSLGGAGGEQYF.